This T cell receptor (beta chain) stems from a study of blood T cell repertoires in COVID-19. On the study more broadly: Collection of acute and convalescent COVID-19 samples took place in the United States, Italy and Spain. In each case, the material was cDNA or gDNA derived from T cells, B-cell-depleted T cells, or PBMCs.

V lost 4 bases to trimming and J lost 5 bases; unmatched junction nucleotides: 20. The CDR3 has 19 amino acids. Germline loops: CDR1 SEHNR, CDR2 FQNEAQ (reference sequence). Patients at the Seattle site were enrolled during active infection and followed longitudinally. In the original workflow: Using reference gene primer amplification, nucleated cell counts were estimated. TCRdb keeps only in-frame clones here, not all; method: immunoSEQ multiplex PCR. The DNA gave D and trimming, while V, J and clone size come from that table. The repertoire consists of 150,000 or so clones, with roughly 88% occurring once and the leading ten covering under 0.8%.

The sequenced sample consisted of peripheral blood. This chain uses TRBV7-9 with TRBJ1-2; 9 positions match TRBD1. This sequence was found in a man between 60 and 70 years old with COVID-19, enrolled during active disease. CDR3 region: CASSSQKRPGQGVGYGYTF. The CDR3 nucleotides are TGTGCCAGCAGCTCCCAGAAGAGGCCGGGACAGGGAGTTGGGTATGGCTACACCTTC.